Each of the 18 T cell receptor beta chains below was sequenced from the same sample in a study of cytomegalovirus exposure and HLA in healthy donors. PCR was performed using 60 Vbeta and 13 Jbeta primers. Clones were sequenced by immunoSEQ multiplex PCR, and TCRdb holds only the in-frame ones, with some missing. The sample has roughly 180,000 clones, roughly 77% seen once; the top ten hold about 7.7%. The sequencing input was PBMCs. Receptors were obtained from a woman aged 40-49 years in good health and CMV-seropositive.

The chain combines TRBV4-3 with TRBJ2-1, with D perhaps TRBD2 (6 bases). V was cut by 0 bases and J by 9 bases, with 18 bases left in between. The CDR3 runs 16 residues. Germline V CDR1 and CDR2: LGHNA, YSLEER. CDR3 loop: CASSQDRWARGSEQFF. For the CDR3, the DNA is TGCGCCAGCAGCCAAGATCGCTGGGCCCGGGGGAGTGAGCAGTTCTTC.

The V call is TRBV10-1, the J call TRBJ1-5; 9 bases fit TRBD1. V was pared by 3 bases and J by 5 bases, with 5 bases of the junction left unmatched. The CDR3 is 15 amino acids. Germline CDR1 is WNHNN and CDR2 is SYGVQD (reference sequence). CDR3 sequence reads: CASSDPGQGDQPQHF. CDR3 nucleotides: TGCGCCAGCAGTGACCCGGGACAGGGTGATCAGCCCCAGCATTTT.

The J gene is TRBJ2-7, the V gene TRBV5-4; 8 nucleotides match TRBD2. Germline CDR1 and CDR2: SGHNT and YYREEE (reference sequence). This CDR3 has 16 residues. V dropped 3 bases and J dropped 1; count of bases not matched to a gene: 9. The CDR3 spells CASSWGAGERSYEQYF. The CDR3 DNA is TGTGCCAGCAGCTGGGGAGCGGGAGAGAGATCCTACGAGCAGTACTTC.

CDR3 protein: CSVGDRAYEQYF. The CDR3 DNA reads TGCAGCGTTGGGGACAGGGCCTACGAGCAGTACTTC. The rearrangement joins TRBV29-1 to TRBJ2-7, with 9 nucleotides matching TRBD1. Germline CDR1 SQVTM, CDR2 ANQGSEA. V was pared by 4 bases and J by 2 bases, with 0 bases of the junction left unmatched. The CDR3 has 12 amino acids.

The chain uses TRBV6-5 and TRBJ2-7, with 11 bases that match TRBD1. This CDR3 comprises 15 residues. With 4 bases clipped from V and 0 bases from J, the junction kept 2 bases outside the gene matches. Germline V gives CDR1 MNHEY, CDR2 SVGAGI. The CDR3 DNA follows: TGTGCCAGCAGTTCCGGGACAGGGGGCTCCTACGAGCAGTACTTC. Translating it yields CASSSGTGGSYEQYF.

This clone has just a few counts. CDR3 loop: CASSPAGTSGASEQYF. DNA of the CDR3: TGTGCCAGCAGCCCTGCCGGGACTAGCGGTGCATCTGAGCAGTACTTC. The gene calls are TRBV7-2 and TRBJ2-5; 11 bases are shared with TRBD2. The CDR3 runs to 16 residues. V was pared by 5 bases and J by 11 bases, with 16 bases of the junction left unmatched. CDR1 and CDR2 from the germline V gene are SGHTA and FQGNSA.

V usage is TRBV6-6 and J usage is TRBJ1-1, with D perhaps TRBD1 (5 bases). Germline V gene sequence: CDR1 MNHNY, CDR2 SVGAGI (reference sequence). Trimming took 6 bases from V and 0 from J, leaving 11 bases between them. CDR3 size: 14 residues. In DNA, the CDR3 is TGTGCCAGCAGCCAGGGAGGGGTGAACACTGAAGCTTTCTTT. Translated, it gives CASSQGGVNTEAFF.

This clone was picked up a small number of times. This sequence joins TRBV5-1 and TRBJ1-2, with 7 nucleotides matching TRBD1. This CDR3 has 17 amino acids. From germline, CDR1 is SGHRS and CDR2 YFSETQ. Unmatched junction bases numbered 9, after V lost 0 bases and J lost 1 base. Written as DNA, the CDR3 is TGCGCCAGCAGCTTGGTTCCCAGGGACAGCCTTAACTATGGCTACACCTTC. It codes for CASSLVPRDSLNYGYTF.

V is TRBV29-1 and J is TRBJ2-7, with D perhaps matching TRBD2 (6 bases). This CDR3 is 10 amino acids long. The V gene lost 7 bases and the J gene lost 2 bases, with 6 bases spanning the gap. Germline CDR1 SQVTM, CDR2 ANQGSEA. The CDR3: CSGGTYEQYF. The CDR3 nucleotides are TGCAGCGGCGGGACCTACGAGCAGTACTTC.

CDR3 sequence (DNA): TGTGCCATCAGTGAGACCGCGACAGGGTCCGAGCAGTACTTC. It translates to CAISETATGSEQYF. The genes are TRBV10-3 and TRBJ2-7, with TRBD1 identical over 7 bases. Germline CDR1 and CDR2: ENHRY and SYGVKD. The CDR3 contains 14 residues. The V segment lost 2 bases and the J segment 6 bases; nucleotides outside the gene matches: 7.

V is TRBV2 and J is TRBJ1-2, with TRBD1 identical over 7 bases. Germline CDR1 SNHLY, CDR2 FYNNEI. The CDR3 covers 14 residues. The junction had 8 bases not matched to a gene; V was cut back by 6 bases and J by 4 bases. Here the CDR3 reads CASRGTVSIYGYTF. DNA of the CDR3: TGTGCCAGCAGGGGGACAGTTAGTATCTATGGCTACACCTTC.

A few counts support this clone. The chain carries TRBV7-9 and TRBJ2-7; 13 bases agree with TRBD2. The length of the CDR3 is 16 residues. The germline gives CDR1 SEHNR, CDR2 FQNEAQ (reference sequence). After removal of 5 bases from V and 2 bases from J, the junction contained 6 bases not matched to a gene. The CDR3 sequence: CASSRPGTSGTYEQYF. The CDR3 DNA sequence: TGTGCCAGCAGCCGACCCGGGACTAGCGGGACCTACGAGCAGTACTTC. Supplemented by reference TRBV7-9 and TRBJ2-7, the full variable domain reads DTGVSQNPRHKITKRGQNVTFRCDPISEHNRLYWYRQTLGQGPEFLTYFQNEAQLEKSRLLSDRFSAERPKGSFSTLEIQRTEQGDSAMYLCASSRPGTSGTYEQYFGPGTRLTVT.

The chain has TRBV4-2 and TRBJ2-1, with 7 positions matching TRBD2. From germline, CDR1 is LGHNA and CDR2 YNFKEQ. V was clipped by 1 base and J by 6 bases; unmatched bases: 9. The CDR3 runs to 16 residues. In DNA form, the CDR3 reads TGTGCCAGCAGCCAAGCCCGCTTAGCGGGCCTCAATGAGCAGTTCTTC. It codes for CASSQARLAGLNEQFF.

CDR3 residues: CASATRDINEKLFF. For the CDR3, the DNA is TGTGCCAGTGCAACCCGGGACATAAATGAAAAACTGTTTTTT. V gene TRBV19 combines with J gene TRBJ1-4; the D gene is possibly TRBD1 (6 bases). Germline V gene lookup returns CDR1 LNHDA and CDR2 SQIVND (reference sequence). The V end lost 8 bases, the J end lost 5 bases, and 15 bases lay between the germline ends. This CDR3 comprises 14 residues.

The sample holds one count of this clone. The rearrangement uses TRBV9 and TRBJ2-3; D ambiguous. Germline values: CDR1 SGDLS, CDR2 YYNGEE. The CDR3 loop spans 13 amino acids. Trimming cost V 3 bases and J 1 base, with 6 bases left between them. In DNA, the CDR3 is TGTGCCAGCAGCGCGACACGCACAGATACGCAGTATTTT. It specifies CASSATRTDTQYF. The full variable domain, in which reference TRBV9 and TRBJ2-3 provide the parts outside the CDR3, is DSGVTQTPKHLITATGQRVTLRCSPRSGDLSVYWYQQSLDQGLQFLIQYYNGEERAKGNILERFSAQQFPDLHSELNLSSLELGDSALYFCASSATRTDTQYFGPGTRLTVL.

The gene calls are TRBV27 and TRBJ1-2; D call uncertain. Germline CDR1 MNHEY, CDR2 SMNVEV (reference sequence). The CDR3 runs to 12 residues. Trimming took 7 bases from V and 4 from J, leaving 10 bases between them. The DNA for the CDR3 is TGTGCCAGCACCCTACAGAGCTATGGCTACACCTTC. It translates to CASTLQSYGYTF.

This chain connects TRBV2 to TRBJ2-5, with D perhaps matching TRBD2 (5 bases). This CDR3 is 15 amino acids long. V gave up 4 bases and J gave up 0 bases, with 12 bases separating them. Germline values: CDR1 SNHLY, CDR2 FYNNEI. CDR3 loop: CASSVLLGYQETQYF. The CDR3 DNA reads as TGTGCCAGCAGTGTTTTACTAGGCTACCAAGAGACCCAGTACTTC. The variable domain in full, completed from reference TRBV2 and TRBJ2-5, reads EPEVTQTPSHQVTQMGQEVILRCVPISNHLYFYWYRQILGQKVEFLVSFYNNEISEKSEIFDDQFSVERPDGSNFTLKIRSTKLEDSAMYFCASSVLLGYQETQYFGPGTRLLVL.

The chain combines TRBV7-2 with TRBJ2-1; TRBD2 aligns across 8 bases. The V and J ends lost 5 bases and 7 bases, in that order; junction bases with no gene match: 13. Germline-derived CDR1 and CDR2 are SGHTA and FQGNSA. The CDR3 has 16 residues. CDR3 residues: CASSGRTGRAGNEQFF. The CDR3, as DNA: TGTGCCAGCAGCGGCCGGACCGGGAGGGCCGGGAATGAGCAGTTCTTC.